The source of this TCR beta chain is a study of T cell responses to AZD1222 COVID-19 vaccine. Generated by immunoSEQ multiplex PCR, the TCRdb table keeps only in-frame clones and is missing some. The sample lists about 140,000 clones, less than 95% occurring once. Second-dose groups at about 4 or about 12 weeks were pooled. This clone was observed once. Its specificity is not known. Trimming at V came to 5 bases and at J to 6 bases, leaving 7 bases not matched to a gene. Germline V CDR1 and CDR2: MNHNY, SVGAGI (reference sequence). This CDR3 contains 14 residues. Findings and caveats of the study: Most donors were white British, females outnumbered males, and clonal diversity was possibly underestimated. Spike-wide vaccine-associated CD4 TCRs dominated at 160-218 and 743-854.

The source material was peripheral blood, sampled 28 days after the second AZD1222 dose. This chain connects TRBV6-6 to TRBJ1-5, with 7 bases lining up with TRBD1. The source of this sequence is an adult who received the AZD1222 COVID-19 vaccine. CDR3 nucleotide sequence: TGTGCCAGCAGTCCAGGGACAGTGAGTCAGCCCCAGCATTTT. Its protein is CASSPGTVSQPQHF.